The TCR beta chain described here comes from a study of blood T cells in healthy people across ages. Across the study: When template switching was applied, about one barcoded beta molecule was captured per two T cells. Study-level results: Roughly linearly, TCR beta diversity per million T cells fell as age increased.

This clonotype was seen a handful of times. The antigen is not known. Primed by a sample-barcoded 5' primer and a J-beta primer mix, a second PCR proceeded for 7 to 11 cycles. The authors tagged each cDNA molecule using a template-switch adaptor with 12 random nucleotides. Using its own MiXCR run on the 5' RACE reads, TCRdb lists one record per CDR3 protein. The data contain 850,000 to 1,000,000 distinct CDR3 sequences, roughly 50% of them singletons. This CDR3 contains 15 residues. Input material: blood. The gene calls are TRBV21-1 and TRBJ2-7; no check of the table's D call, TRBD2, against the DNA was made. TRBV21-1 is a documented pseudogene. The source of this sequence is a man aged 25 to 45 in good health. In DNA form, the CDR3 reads TGTGCCAGCAGACGATTGGGTGAGGGTACCTACGAGCAGTACTTC. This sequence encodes CASRRLGEGTYEQYF.